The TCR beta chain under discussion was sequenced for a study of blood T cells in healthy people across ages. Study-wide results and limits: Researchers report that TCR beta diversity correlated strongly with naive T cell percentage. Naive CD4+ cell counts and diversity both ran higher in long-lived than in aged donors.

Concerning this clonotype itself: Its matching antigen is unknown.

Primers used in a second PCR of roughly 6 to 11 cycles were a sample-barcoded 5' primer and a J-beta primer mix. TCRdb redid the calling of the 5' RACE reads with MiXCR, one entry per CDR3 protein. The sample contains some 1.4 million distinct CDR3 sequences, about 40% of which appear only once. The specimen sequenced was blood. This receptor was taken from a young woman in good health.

CDR3 DNA sequence: TGTGCTGGAGGCGAGGGGGCGCTAGAAGAGACCCAGTACTTC. It is translated as CAGGEGALEETQYF. The chain employs TRBV2 and TRBJ2-5; 7 positions agree with TRBD1. The CDR3 has 14 residues. Germline V gene sequence: CDR1 SNHLY, CDR2 FYNNEI.